One TCR beta chain is described in this entry. The sample is drawn from a study of shared clonotypes between healthy human individuals. TCRdb's table, derived via immunoSEQ multiplex PCR, lists solely in-frame clones and lacks some. The table lists hundreds of thousands of clones, 90% to 96% of them singletons, with about 0.054% in the top ten. The source material was naive CD4+ T cells sorted from blood. As to subset: CD45RA+ positively selected. The TCR originated in a woman aged 30 to 39 in good health.

The CDR3 loop is CASSPNSAVSYEQYF. Here the CDR3 DNA reads TGTGCCAGCAGCCCGAATTCGGCGGTTTCCTACGAGCAGTACTTC. The chain employs TRBV11-2 and TRBJ2-7; no definite D call. The CDR3 spans 15 residues. The germline V gene has CDR1 SGHAT and CDR2 FQNNGV. The V end lost 5 bases, the J end lost 1 base, and 15 bases lay between the germline ends.